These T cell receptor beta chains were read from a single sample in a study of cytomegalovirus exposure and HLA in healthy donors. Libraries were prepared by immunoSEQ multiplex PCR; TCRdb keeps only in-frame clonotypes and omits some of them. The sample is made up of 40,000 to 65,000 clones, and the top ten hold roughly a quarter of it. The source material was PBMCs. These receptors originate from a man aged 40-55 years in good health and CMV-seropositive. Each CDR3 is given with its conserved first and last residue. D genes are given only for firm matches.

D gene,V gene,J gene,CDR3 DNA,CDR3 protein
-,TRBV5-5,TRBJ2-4,TGTGCCAGCAGCCGTGAGGGCGCCAAAAACATTCAGTACTTC,CASSREGAKNIQYF
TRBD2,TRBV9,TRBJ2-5,TGTGCCAGCAGCGTAGGTGAAGTGGTACGGTATGCGGGGGATCAAGAGACCCAGTACTTC,CASSVGEVVRYAGDQETQYF
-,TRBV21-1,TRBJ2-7,TGTGCCAGCAGCCTCCGAGGCGGGTCGACGTGCGAGCAGTACTTC,CASSLRGGSTCEQYF
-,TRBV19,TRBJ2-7,TGTGCCAGTAGTGACAGTTCCTACGAGCAGTACTTC,CASSDSSYEQYF
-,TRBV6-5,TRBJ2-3,TGTGCCAGCAGTTACTCCCAGGGGACCTACACAGATACGCAGTATTTT,CASSYSQGTYTDTQYF
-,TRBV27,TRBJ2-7,TGTGCCAGCAGTTTAAGGGGTCAGGGCGCCTACGAGCAGTACTTC,CASSLRGQGAYEQYF
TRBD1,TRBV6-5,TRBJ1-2,TGTGCCAGCAGTTACCTTGGGACAGGGAATGGCTACACCTTC,CASSYLGTGNGYTF
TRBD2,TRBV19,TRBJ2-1,TGTGCCAGTAGTATTGGGCGGGAGGGTGAGCAGTTCTTC,CASSIGREGEQFF
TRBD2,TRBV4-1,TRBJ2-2,TGCGCCAGCAGCCAAGAGAAGCGGGAGGATGACGGGGAGCTGTTTTTT,CASSQEKREDDGELFF
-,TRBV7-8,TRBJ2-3,TGTGCCAGCAGCTTAGCGCAGGCAGATACGCAGTATTTT,CASSLAQADTQYF
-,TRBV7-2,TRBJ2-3,TGTGCCAGCAGCCACCCAGGCACAGATACGCAGTATTTT,CASSHPGTDTQYF
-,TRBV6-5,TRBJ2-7,TGTGCCAGCAGTGACACCGGGACACGGTACGAGCAGTACTTC,CASSDTGTRYEQYF
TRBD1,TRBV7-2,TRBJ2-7,TGTGCCAGCAGCTTAGGAAGGACAGGAGGACGCTTC,CASSLGRTGGRF
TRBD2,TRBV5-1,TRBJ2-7,TGCGCCAGCAGCGACACTAGCGGGGGAATCCACGAGCAGTACTTC,CASSDTSGGIHEQYF
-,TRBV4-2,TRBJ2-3,TGTGCCAGCAGCCAAGATCGTGGGGCAGGGGGCACAGATACGCAGTATTTT,CASSQDRGAGGTDTQYF
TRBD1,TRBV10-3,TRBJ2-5,TGTGCCATCAGGAGCTTCGTGACAGGGGAAGGGGAGACCCAGTACTTC,CAIRSFVTGEGETQYF
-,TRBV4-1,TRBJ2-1,TGCGCCAGCAGCCAAGATCTTTCAAGCGGCTTTTACAATGAGCAGTTCTTC,CASSQDLSSGFYNEQFF
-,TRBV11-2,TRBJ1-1,TGTGCCAGCAGCTTCGCCGCAGGTGAAGCTTTCTTT,CASSFAAGEAFF
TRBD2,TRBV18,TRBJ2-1,TGTGCCAGCTCACCTCCCGCTAGCGGGGTATACAATGAGCAGTTCTTC,CASSPPASGVYNEQFF
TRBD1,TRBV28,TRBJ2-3,TGTGCCAGCAGTTCGACAGGGGTCACAGATACGCAGTATTTT,CASSSTGVTDTQYF
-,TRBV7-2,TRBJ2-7,TGTGCCAGCAGCTTAGGATACGACAGGGAGCAGTACTTC,CASSLGYDREQYF
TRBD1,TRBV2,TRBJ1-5,TGTGCCAGCAGTGAAGGGGCAGGGGGGCCCTTAAGGCCCCAGCATTTT,CASSEGAGGPLRPQHF
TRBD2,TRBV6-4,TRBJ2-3,TGTGCCAGCAGTGTGACTAGCGGGAGCACAGATACGCAGTATTTT,CASSVTSGSTDTQYF
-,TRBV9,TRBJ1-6,TGTGCCAGCAGCGTAGGATCGGGGAGCTCCTATAATTCACCCCTCCACTTT,CASSVGSGSSYNSPLHF
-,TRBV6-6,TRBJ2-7,TGTGCCAGCAGCTCCGACAGCTACGAGCAGTACTTC,CASSSDSYEQYF
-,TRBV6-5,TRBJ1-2,TGCGCCAGCAGTTGGGGCGACAGCTCATCAAGCTATGGCTACACCTTC,CASSWGDSSSSYGYTF
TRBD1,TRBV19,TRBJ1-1,TGTGCCAGTAGTATAGATCTTGTCAGGGGGCAAGCGATGAACACTGAAGCTTTCTTT,CASSIDLVRGQAMNTEAFF
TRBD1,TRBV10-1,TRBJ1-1,TGCGCCAGCAGGGGCAGGGGGCACACTGAAGCTTTCTTT,CASRGRGHTEAFF
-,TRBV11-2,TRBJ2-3,TGTGCCAGCAGCTTCAGAACCACAGATACGCAGTATTTT,CASSFRTTDTQYF
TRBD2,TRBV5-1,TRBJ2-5,TGCGCCAGCAGCTTGGCCCCTAGCGGGGGCCCAAAAGAGACCCAGTACTTC,CASSLAPSGGPKETQYF
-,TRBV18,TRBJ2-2,TGTGCCAGCTCACCACCGTCCAGCGCATCCACCGGGGAGCTGTTTTTT,CASSPPSSASTGELFF
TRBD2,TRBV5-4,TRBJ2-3,TGTGCCAGCAGCAAAGGACTAGCGGGAGTAGGGACAGATACGCAGTATTTT,CASSKGLAGVGTDTQYF
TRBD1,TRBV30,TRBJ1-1,TGTGCCTGGCGGACAGGGGCCTACGAAGCTTTCTTT,CAWRTGAYEAFF
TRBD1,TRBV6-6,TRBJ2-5,TGTGCCAGCACGGGACAGCGGGAGACCCAGTACTTC,CASTGQRETQYF
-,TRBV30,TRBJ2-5,TGTGCCTGGAGTCCAAGCGGGACAACCCTCGGAGAGACCCAGTACTTC,CAWSPSGTTLGETQYF
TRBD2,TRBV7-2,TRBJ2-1,TGTGCCAGCAGCTTAGCAGGACTAGGACGAGGCGAGCAGTTCTTC,CASSLAGLGRGEQFF
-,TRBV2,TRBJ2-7,TGTGCCAGCGGGGCTCTTTACGAGCAGTACTTC,CASGALYEQYF
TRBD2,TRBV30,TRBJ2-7,TGTGCCGGGAGTGTACGGGAGGACGGAGCCTACGAGCAGTACTTC,CAGSVREDGAYEQYF
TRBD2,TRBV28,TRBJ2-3,TGTGCCAGCAGTTTAAGCCCAGCGGGAGCGGGCGCAGATACGCAGTATTTT,CASSLSPAGAGADTQYF
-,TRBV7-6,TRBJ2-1,TGTGCCAGCAGCTTTACCGGGGTTGAGCAGTTCTTC,CASSFTGVEQFF
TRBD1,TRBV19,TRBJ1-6,TGTGCCACCCGACAGGGGTATTCACCCCTCCACTTT,CATRQGYSPLHF
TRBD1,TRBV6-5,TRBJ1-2,TGTGCCAGCAGTTACCCGCGGGACCAGGGGGGATATGGCTACACCTTC,CASSYPRDQGGYGYTF
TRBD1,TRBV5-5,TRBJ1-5,TGTGCCAGCAGTTCCACAGGGGAGTGGCAGCCCCAGCATTTT,CASSSTGEWQPQHF
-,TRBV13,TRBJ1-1,TGTGCCAGCAGCTTAGGTAAGCCGGGGACTGAAGCTTTCTTT,CASSLGKPGTEAFF
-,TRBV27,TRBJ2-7,TGTGCCAGCAGTCCCTCAGACGGGTACGAGCAGTACTTC,CASSPSDGYEQYF